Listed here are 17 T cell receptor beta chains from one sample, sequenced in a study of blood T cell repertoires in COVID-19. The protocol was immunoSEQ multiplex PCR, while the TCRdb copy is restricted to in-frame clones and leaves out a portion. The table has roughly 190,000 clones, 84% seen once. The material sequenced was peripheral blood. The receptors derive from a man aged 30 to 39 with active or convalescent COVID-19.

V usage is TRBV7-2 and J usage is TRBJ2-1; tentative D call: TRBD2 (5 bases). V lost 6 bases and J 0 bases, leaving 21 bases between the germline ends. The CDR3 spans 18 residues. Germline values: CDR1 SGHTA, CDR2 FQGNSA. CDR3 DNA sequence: TGTGCCAGCAGAAAGGGAGATCCTTACTTTAACTCCTACAATGAGCAGTTCTTC. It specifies CASRKGDPYFNSYNEQFF.

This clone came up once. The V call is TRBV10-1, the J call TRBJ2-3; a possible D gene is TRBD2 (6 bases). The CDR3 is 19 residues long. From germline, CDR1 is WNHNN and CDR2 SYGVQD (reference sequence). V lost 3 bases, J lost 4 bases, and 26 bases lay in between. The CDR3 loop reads CASSDFLQSGDLRPDTQYF. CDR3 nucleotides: TGCGCCAGCAGTGACTTCTTGCAATCGGGGGACCTCCGACCAGATACGCAGTATTTT.

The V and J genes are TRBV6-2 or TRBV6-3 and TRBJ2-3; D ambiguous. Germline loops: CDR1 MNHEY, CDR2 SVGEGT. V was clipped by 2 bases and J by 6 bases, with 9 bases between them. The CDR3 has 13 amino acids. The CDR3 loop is CASSYQAFDTQYF. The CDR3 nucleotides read TGTGCCAGCAGTTACCAGGCTTTTGATACGCAGTATTTT.

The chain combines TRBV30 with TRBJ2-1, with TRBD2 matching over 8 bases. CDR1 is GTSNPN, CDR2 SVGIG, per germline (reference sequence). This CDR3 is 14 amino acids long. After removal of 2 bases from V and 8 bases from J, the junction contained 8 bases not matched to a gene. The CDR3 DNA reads TGTGCCTGGAGTCCCGCGGGGGGAGGATATGAGCAGTTCTTC. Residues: CAWSPAGGGYEQFF.

The CDR3 protein is CASSDSSYGYTF. The CDR3 nucleotides are TGTGCCAGCAGCGACTCGTCCTATGGCTACACCTTC. This sequence joins TRBV6-5 and TRBJ1-2; D gene ambiguous. Trimming left V 6 bases short and J 4 bases short, with 9 bases between. Germline V gene data show CDR1 as MNHEY and CDR2 as SVGAGI. This CDR3 is built from 12 residues.

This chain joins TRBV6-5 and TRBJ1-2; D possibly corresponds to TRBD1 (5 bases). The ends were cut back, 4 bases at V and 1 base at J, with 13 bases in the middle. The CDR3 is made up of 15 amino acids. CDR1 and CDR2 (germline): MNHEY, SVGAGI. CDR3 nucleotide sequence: TGTGCCAGCAGTTCGGTCCCGGGGGGTAACTATGGCTACACCTTC. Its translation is CASSSVPGGNYGYTF.

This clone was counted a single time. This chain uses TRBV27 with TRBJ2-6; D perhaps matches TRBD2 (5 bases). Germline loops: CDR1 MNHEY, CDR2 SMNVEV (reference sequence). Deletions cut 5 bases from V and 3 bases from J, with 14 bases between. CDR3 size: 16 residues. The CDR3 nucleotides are TGTGCCAGCAGTCCCAGGACTTCTGGTGGGGCCAACGTCCTGACTTTC. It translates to CASSPRTSGGANVLTF. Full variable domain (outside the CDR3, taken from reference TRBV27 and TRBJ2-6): EAQVTQNPRYLITVTGKKLTVTCSQNMNHEYMSWYRQDPGLGLRQIYYSMNVEVTDKGDVPEGYKVSRKEKRNFPLILESPSPNQTSLYFCASSPRTSGGANVLTFGAGSRLTVL.

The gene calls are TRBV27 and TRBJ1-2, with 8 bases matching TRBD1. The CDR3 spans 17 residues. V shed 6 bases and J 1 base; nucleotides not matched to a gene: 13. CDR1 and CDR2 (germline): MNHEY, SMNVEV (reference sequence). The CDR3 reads CASSPRTGLPLNYGYTF. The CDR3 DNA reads TGTGCCAGCAGCCCAAGGACAGGGCTTCCTCTTAACTATGGCTACACCTTC.

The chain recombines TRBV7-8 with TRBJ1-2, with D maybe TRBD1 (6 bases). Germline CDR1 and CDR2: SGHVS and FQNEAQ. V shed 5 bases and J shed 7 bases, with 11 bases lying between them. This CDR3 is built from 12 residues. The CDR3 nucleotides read TGTGCCAGCAGCCAAGGGACATTTGGCTACACCTTC. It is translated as CASSQGTFGYTF. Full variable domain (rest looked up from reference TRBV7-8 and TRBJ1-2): GAGVSQSPRYKVAKRGQDVALRCDPISGHVSLFWYQQALGQGPEFLTYFQNEAQLDKSGLPSDRFFAERPEGSVSTLKIQRTQQEDSAVYLCASSQGTFGYTFGSGTRLTVV.

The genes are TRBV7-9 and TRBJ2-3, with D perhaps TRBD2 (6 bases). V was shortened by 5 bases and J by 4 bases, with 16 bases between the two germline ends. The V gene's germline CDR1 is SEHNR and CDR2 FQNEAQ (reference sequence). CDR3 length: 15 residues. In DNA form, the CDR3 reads TGTGCCAGCAGCCCCACCGGGAGTAGCGCAGATACGCAGTATTTT. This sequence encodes CASSPTGSSADTQYF.

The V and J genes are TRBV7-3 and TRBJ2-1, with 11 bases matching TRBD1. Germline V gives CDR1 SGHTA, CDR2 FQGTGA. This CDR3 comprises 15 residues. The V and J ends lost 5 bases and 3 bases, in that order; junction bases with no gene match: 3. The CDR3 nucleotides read TGTGCCAGCAGCCCCGGGACAGGGGGCTACAATGAGCAGTTCTTC. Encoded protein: CASSPGTGGYNEQFF.

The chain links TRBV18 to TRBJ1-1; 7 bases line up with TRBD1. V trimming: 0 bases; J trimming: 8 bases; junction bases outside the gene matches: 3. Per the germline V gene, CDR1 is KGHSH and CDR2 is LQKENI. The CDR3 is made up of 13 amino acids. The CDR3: CASSPPGDSEAFF. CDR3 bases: TGTGCCAGCTCACCACCAGGGGACAGCGAAGCTTTCTTT.

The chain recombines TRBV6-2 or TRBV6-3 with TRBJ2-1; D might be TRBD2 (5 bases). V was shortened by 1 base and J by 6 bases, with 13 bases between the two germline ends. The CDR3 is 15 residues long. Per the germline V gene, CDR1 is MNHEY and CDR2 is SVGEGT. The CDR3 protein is CASSYYSGLSNEQFF. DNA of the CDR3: TGTGCCAGCAGTTACTACTCGGGGTTAAGCAATGAGCAGTTCTTC.

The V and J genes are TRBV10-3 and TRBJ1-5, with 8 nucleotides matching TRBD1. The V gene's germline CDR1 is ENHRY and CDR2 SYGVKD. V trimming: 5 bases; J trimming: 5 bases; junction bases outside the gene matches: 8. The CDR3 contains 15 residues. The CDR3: CAISIDRGNDQPQHF. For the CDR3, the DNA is TGTGCCATCAGTATAGACAGGGGAAACGATCAGCCCCAGCATTTT.

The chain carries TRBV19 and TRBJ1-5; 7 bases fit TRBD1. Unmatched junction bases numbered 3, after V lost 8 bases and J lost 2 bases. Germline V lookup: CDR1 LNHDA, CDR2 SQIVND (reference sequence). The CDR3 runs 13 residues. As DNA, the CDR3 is TGTGCCAGTGGTGGACAGGGCAATCAGCCCCAGCATTTT. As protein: CASGGQGNQPQHF.

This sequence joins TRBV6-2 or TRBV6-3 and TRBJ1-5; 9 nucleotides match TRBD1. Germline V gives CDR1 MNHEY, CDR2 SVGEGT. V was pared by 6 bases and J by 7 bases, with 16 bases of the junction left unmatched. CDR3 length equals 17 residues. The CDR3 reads CASSSLQGAFLRQPQHF. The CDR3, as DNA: TGTGCCAGCAGCTCCCTACAGGGGGCTTTTTTGAGACAGCCCCAGCATTTT.

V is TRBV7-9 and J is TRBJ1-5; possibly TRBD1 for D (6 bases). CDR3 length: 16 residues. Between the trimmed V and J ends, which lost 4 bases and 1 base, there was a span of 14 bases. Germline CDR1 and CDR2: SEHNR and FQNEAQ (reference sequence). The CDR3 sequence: CASSSSEGTSNQPQHF. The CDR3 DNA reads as TGTGCCAGCAGCTCCTCTGAAGGGACAAGCAATCAGCCCCAGCATTTT.